This T cell receptor beta chain was recorded in a study of human T cells and chemical hapten exposure. The total RNA was obtained from whole blood that was not fractionated. TCRdb passed the 5' RACE reads through MiXCR, listing each CDR3 protein once. The table includes around 80,000 distinct CDR3 sequences, 15% to 20% detected once. The TCR was taken from a female donor in good health.

The CDR3 region is CASSLPGQALNSYGYTF. CDR3 DNA sequence: TGTGCCAGCAGCCTGCCAGGACAGGCTCTTAACTCCTATGGCTACACCTTC. The chain links TRBV3-1 to TRBJ1-2, with 7 positions matching TRBD1. Looked up from germline, CDR1 is LGHDT and CDR2 is YNNKEL (reference sequence). V lost 4 bases, J lost 4 bases, and 15 bases stayed unmatched. The CDR3 has 17 amino acids.